This T cell receptor beta chain was identified in a study of T cell responses to AZD1222 COVID-19 vaccine. The wider study: It was second doses at about 4 or about 12 weeks that were pooled.

The CDR3 has 15 residues. The ends were cut back, 0 bases at V and 8 bases at J, with 17 bases in the middle. From germline, CDR1 is GTSNPN and CDR2 SVGIG (reference sequence). Profiled with immunoSEQ multiplex PCR; TCRdb holds only in-frame clones, not every one. The repertoire holds around 140,000 clones, with approximately 91% as singletons. The sequence came from an adult in good health. V gene TRBV30 combines with J gene TRBJ2-1; TRBD1 might be the D (6 bases). The sequenced sample was peripheral blood, obtained on day 0 of AZD1222 vaccination. The CDR3: CAWSVQGGFGDEQFF. In DNA, the CDR3 is TGTGCCTGGAGTGTACAAGGGGGTTTCGGGGATGAGCAGTTCTTC.